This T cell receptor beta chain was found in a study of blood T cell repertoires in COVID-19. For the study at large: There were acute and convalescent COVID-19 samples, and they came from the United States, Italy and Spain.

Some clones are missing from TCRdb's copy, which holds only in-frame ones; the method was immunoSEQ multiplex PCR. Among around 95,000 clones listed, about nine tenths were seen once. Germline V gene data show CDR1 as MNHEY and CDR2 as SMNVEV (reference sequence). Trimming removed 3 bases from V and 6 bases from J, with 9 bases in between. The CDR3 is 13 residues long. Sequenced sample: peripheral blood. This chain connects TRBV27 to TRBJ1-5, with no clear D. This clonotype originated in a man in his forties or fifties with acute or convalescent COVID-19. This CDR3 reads CASSFSRGQPQHF. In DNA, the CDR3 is TGTGCCAGCAGTTTCTCCCGGGGTCAGCCCCAGCATTTT.